Listed below are T cell receptor beta chains from one sample, sequenced in a study of cytomegalovirus exposure and HLA in healthy donors. Clones were sequenced by immunoSEQ multiplex PCR, and TCRdb holds only the in-frame ones, with some missing. The table lists about 110,000 clones, less than 90% of them singletons. The sample comprised PBMCs. The receptors shown here come from a woman aged 18 to 35 in good health and CMV-seropositive. Each CDR3 is given with its conserved first and last residue. Each record gives: D gene, clone size, V gene, J gene, CDR3 DNA, CDR3 protein. A D gene is named only where the DNA matches it firmly. Where a row states a size, it is once, few, many or the class of an expanded clone; other rows omit it.

>.|.|TRBV10-3|TRBJ2-1
TGTGCCATCAGAACCGCAGGGTACAATGAGCAGTTCTTC
CAIRTAGYNEQFF
>.|once|TRBV7-9|TRBJ2-5
TGTGCCAGCAGCTTTTCCAGGCCAGAGACCCAGTACTTC
CASSFSRPETQYF
>.|few|TRBV11-1|TRBJ1-3
TGTGCCAGCAGCCTAGGAACGGACACCATATATTTT
CASSLGTDTIYF
>TRBD1|.|TRBV9|TRBJ2-1
TGTGCCAGCAGCGGGACAGGGGGCACCTACAATGAGCAGTTCTTC
CASSGTGGTYNEQFF
>.|.|TRBV5-8|TRBJ1-5
TGTGCCAGCAGCTTGCAGGGAGGTCAGCCCCAGCATTTT
CASSLQGGQPQHF
>TRBD1|.|TRBV28|TRBJ1-1
TGTGCCAGCAGTGAGACAGGGATAATGAACACTGAAGCTTTCTTT
CASSETGIMNTEAFF
>TRBD2|.|TRBV6-1|TRBJ2-7
TGTGCCAGCAGCAACCATCAGGGAGGGTACGAGCAGTACTTC
CASSNHQGGYEQYF
>TRBD1|.|TRBV6-5|TRBJ2-2
TGTGCCAGCAGTCCAGGGGGCAACACCGGGGAGCTGTTTTTT
CASSPGGNTGELFF
>TRBD1|.|TRBV6-5|TRBJ1-6
TGTGCCAGCAGTTACCGATTTCAGGGGGCAGCTTCACCCCTCCACTTT
CASSYRFQGAASPLHF
>TRBD1|.|TRBV4-1|TRBJ2-7
TGCGCCAGCAGCCACAAGAGGGACAGCTACGAGCAGTACTTC
CASSHKRDSYEQYF
>TRBD2|.|TRBV9|TRBJ2-6
TGTGCCAGCAGCGTGGGGGGGAATGGGGCCAACGTCCTGACTTTC
CASSVGGNGANVLTF
>.|.|TRBV28|TRBJ1-5
TGTGCCAGCAGCTCCCGAGGGCCGCATCAGCCCCAGCATTTT
CASSSRGPHQPQHF
>TRBD1|.|TRBV19|TRBJ1-2
TGTGCCAGTAGTACCTATCAGGGGGATGGCTACACCTTC
CASSTYQGDGYTF
>.|.|TRBV10-2|TRBJ1-6
TGCGCCAGCAGTGAGGGCAGGGCGCTCGTTTTT
CASSEGRALVF
>TRBD1|.|TRBV25-1|TRBJ1-2
TGTGCCAGCAGTGTACAGGGGGACTACACCTTC
CASSVQGDYTF
>.|.|TRBV18|TRBJ1-1
TGTGCCAGCTCACCTCAGTACCGACAGACCACTGAAGCTTTCTTT
CASSPQYRQTTEAFF
>TRBD1|.|TRBV6-4|TRBJ1-6
TGTGCCAGCAGTGACGGGGGACAGACGTCCAATTCACCCCTCCACTTT
CASSDGGQTSNSPLHF
>.|.|TRBV19|TRBJ2-2
TGTGCCAGTAGTTTCCCCCGCGGGGAGCTGTTTTTT
CASSFPRGELFF
>TRBD1|.|TRBV6-5|TRBJ1-1
TGTGCCAGCAGCCGACAGGGGGCGAACACTGAAGCTTTCTTT
CASSRQGANTEAFF
>.|few|TRBV6-5|TRBJ1-1
TGTGCCAGCAGTGCGGGCCCTACCACTGAAGCTTTCTTT
CASSAGPTTEAFF
>TRBD2|.|TRBV9|TRBJ2-3
TGTGCCAGCAGCACTAGCGGGGGGACAACAGATACGCAGTATTTT
CASSTSGGTTDTQYF
>.|.|TRBV27|TRBJ2-3
TGTGCCAGCAGAAACGGATGGGGGCGGGCAGATACGCAGTATTTT
CASRNGWGRADTQYF
>.|.|TRBV5-6|TRBJ1-1
TGTGCCAGCAGCTTGTTGGGGAGGTGGACTGAAGCTTTCTTT
CASSLLGRWTEAFF
>.|.|TRBV28|TRBJ1-1
TGTGCCAGCACCCTAACTAGGACTCGAACTGAAGCTTTCTTT
CASTLTRTRTEAFF
>.|once|TRBV27|TRBJ2-2
TGTGCCAGCAGTCCACAGGTGGAAAACACCGGGGAGCTGTTTTTT
CASSPQVENTGELFF
>.|.|TRBV4-2|TRBJ2-6
TGTGCCAGCAGCCAATCGGCAGGGTCGGGGGCCAACGTCCTGACTTTC
CASSQSAGSGANVLTF
>TRBD1|.|TRBV14|TRBJ1-2
TGTGCCAGCCGAGCGACCGGGACAGCGAACTATGGCTACACCTTC
CASRATGTANYGYTF
>.|once|TRBV28|TRBJ2-1
TGTGCCAGCAGTCCCCCTACGTTCTTC
CASSPPTFF
>.|once|TRBV7-9|TRBJ1-2
TGTGCCATCAAGGGGGAGACATCGAACTATGGCTACACCTTC
CAIKGETSNYGYTF
>.|few|TRBV10-1|TRBJ1-1
TGCGCCAGCAGTCCGTCGCTCGGGACTGAAGCTTTCTTT
CASSPSLGTEAFF
>.|.|TRBV25-1|TRBJ1-1
TGTGCCAGCAGTGAACGGACTGAAGCTTTCTTT
CASSERTEAFF
>.|.|TRBV25-1|TRBJ2-2
TGTGCCAGCAGTGAATTTGGGGGGGCGGTCGGGGAGCTGTTTTTT
CASSEFGGAVGELFF
>TRBD2|.|TRBV4-2|TRBJ2-2
TGTGCCAGCAGCCAAGGTCCCCTAGCGGGGACGAACACCGGGGAGCTGTTTTTT
CASSQGPLAGTNTGELFF
>TRBD1|.|TRBV7-2|TRBJ2-1
TGTGCCAGCAGCCGAGACAGGGGTGGAAATGAGCAGTTCTTC
CASSRDRGGNEQFF
>.|.|TRBV29-1|TRBJ2-5
TGCAGCGCTGGACTGCTTCAAGAGACCCAGTACTTC
CSAGLLQETQYF
>TRBD1|.|TRBV7-9|TRBJ1-2
TGTGCCAGCAGCCGGGGACAGGGGGACTATGGCTACACCTTC
CASSRGQGDYGYTF
>.|.|TRBV6-5|TRBJ1-3
TGTGCCAGCAGTCGGACAGATGGAAACACCATATATTTT
CASSRTDGNTIYF
>.|once|TRBV6-1|TRBJ1-5
TGTGCCAGCAGTGAAGGGGGTTACAGGCCAAATCAGCCCCAGCATTTT
CASSEGGYRPNQPQHF
>.|.|TRBV27|TRBJ2-4
TGTGCCAGCAGACCCTTCGGACTGATTCTAGCCAAAAACATTCAGTACTTC
CASRPFGLILAKNIQYF
>.|.|TRBV4-1|TRBJ2-7
TGCGCCAGCAGCCAAGAACCAACAGAGAGTGAGTTCGAGCAGTACTTC
CASSQEPTESEFEQYF
>.|.|TRBV7-6|TRBJ1-6
TGTGCCAGCAGCTTCAAACCCATCACGGGGAATTCACCCCTCCACTTT
CASSFKPITGNSPLHF
>TRBD2|.|TRBV13|TRBJ2-1
TGTGCCAGCAGCTTTTCGGGGGGGCCAGGCAATGAGCAGTTCTTC
CASSFSGGPGNEQFF
>.|.|TRBV25-1|TRBJ1-2
TGTGCCAGCAGTGTTACGGGGGACTATGGCTACACCTTC
CASSVTGDYGYTF
>TRBD1|.|TRBV6-5|TRBJ2-2
TGTGCCAGCAGTTACTCCCTACAGGGGAAGGGCGGGGAGCTGTTTTTT
CASSYSLQGKGGELFF
>TRBD1|.|TRBV5-6|TRBJ2-7
TGTGCCAGCAGCGGGGGACAGGACAGCTCCTACGAGCAGTACTTC
CASSGGQDSSYEQYF
>.|.|TRBV7-6|TRBJ1-3
TGTGCCAGCAGCTTAGAGGCAGGCACCGAGGGCTCTGGAAACACCATATATTTT
CASSLEAGTEGSGNTIYF
>TRBD1|.|TRBV4-3|TRBJ1-3
TGCGCCAGCAGCCAAGACAGGGGGATCTCTGGAAACACCATATATTTT
CASSQDRGISGNTIYF
>.|.|TRBV6-1|TRBJ1-4
TGTGCCAGCAGTGCCAAGGGGTCGTTAGGAAGCGAAAAACTGTTTTTT
CASSAKGSLGSEKLFF
>.|.|TRBV5-1|TRBJ1-1
TGCGCCAGCAGCTTGGCAGGGGTTGCGACTGAAGCTTTCTTT
CASSLAGVATEAFF
>TRBD1|.|TRBV9|TRBJ1-2
TGTGCCAGCAGCGTAGGCCGGGACAGGGGCGCGGGAGGCTACACCTTC
CASSVGRDRGAGGYTF
>.|.|TRBV2|TRBJ2-7
TGTGCCAGCAGCCAGGGAACCACCTACGAGCAGTACTTC
CASSQGTTYEQYF
>.|.|TRBV7-9|TRBJ1-4
TGTGCCAGCAGCTTAATGTTATCGGGGAGTGAAAAACTGTTTTTT
CASSLMLSGSEKLFF
>.|.|TRBV27|TRBJ2-2
TGTGCCAGCAGTCCCGACAGTAATGCCGGGGAGCTGTTTTTT
CASSPDSNAGELFF
>TRBD2|.|TRBV5-1|TRBJ2-3
TGCGCCAGCAGCTTGGCCCCTAGCGGGGGCACAGATACGCAGTATTTT
CASSLAPSGGTDTQYF
>TRBD2|.|TRBV4-3|TRBJ2-2
TGCGCCAGCAGCCCGGGACTAGCGGGGATGAACACCGGGGAGCTGTTTTTT
CASSPGLAGMNTGELFF